This is a list of T cell receptor beta chains from one sample in a study of cytomegalovirus exposure and HLA in healthy donors. The assay was immunoSEQ multiplex PCR, and TCRdb's table has in-frame clones only and misses some. The sample shows 150,000 to 200,000 clones, and approximately 2% sits with its ten largest clones. Sequencing used PBMCs. Receptors were obtained from a man aged 25 to 40 in good health and CMV-seronegative. The CDR3 runs from the conserved cysteine through the conserved F or W. D genes are given only for firm matches.

D,V,J,DNA,CDR3
-,TRBV4-1,TRBJ1-1,TGCGCCAGCAGCCAAGAGGTTGCTAGAAACACTGAAGCTTTCTTT,CASSQEVARNTEAFF
-,TRBV10-2,TRBJ1-1,TGCGCCAGCAGTGAGCGGGGGGCGTCGAACACTGAAGCTTTCTTT,CASSERGASNTEAFF
-,TRBV5-4,TRBJ2-2,TGTGCCAGCAGCCCCCAGGACCTCGGAGGGAGCACCGGGGAGCTGTTTTTT,CASSPQDLGGSTGELFF
-,TRBV11-2,TRBJ1-1,TGTGCCAGCAGCTTAGTAGATGACACTGAAGCTTTCTTT,CASSLVDDTEAFF
-,TRBV5-1,TRBJ2-7,TGCGCCAGCAGCTTAGCCTCCCCCTACGAGCAGTACTTC,CASSLASPYEQYF
TRBD1,TRBV7-9,TRBJ2-7,TGTGCCAGCAGCCTTCCACAGGGGTCCTACGAGCAGTACTTC,CASSLPQGSYEQYF
-,TRBV5-1,TRBJ2-2,TGCGCCAGCAGCTTGACAACCGGGGAGCTGTTTTTT,CASSLTTGELFF
-,TRBV5-4,TRBJ1-1,TGTGCCAGCAGCTTGGTTTACAGGATCTCTGAACCCTGGGAAGCTTTCTTT,CASSLVYRISEPWEAFF
-,TRBV29-1,TRBJ1-3,TGCAGCGTTGTGGGGGAGGATTATTTAGGGAACACCATATATTTT,CSVVGEDYLGNTIYF
-,TRBV4-3,TRBJ1-3,TGCGCCAGCAGCCAAGACACGGGTAGCTCTGGAAACACCATATATTTT,CASSQDTGSSGNTIYF
TRBD1,TRBV27,TRBJ2-1,TGTGCCAGCAGTGCCAGAACCGGGACAGGGGTCAATGAGCAGTTCTTC,CASSARTGTGVNEQFF
-,TRBV27,TRBJ1-3,TGTGCCAGCAGTTTATCGGCCAGCTCTGGAAACACCATATATTTT,CASSLSASSGNTIYF
-,TRBV7-9,TRBJ2-7,TGTGCCAGCAGCTTATCCGGCGCGGACGAGCAGTACTTC,CASSLSGADEQYF
-,TRBV5-1,TRBJ2-1,TGCGCCAGCAGCTTTAGCGGCTCCTACAATGAGCAGTTCTTC,CASSFSGSYNEQFF
TRBD1,TRBV27,TRBJ1-5,TGTGCCAGCAGCGGGTGGACAGGGGAAACCAATCAGCCCCAGCATTTT,CASSGWTGETNQPQHF
TRBD2,TRBV19,TRBJ2-5,TGTGCCACCGGGACTAGCGGGAGAAGGGAGCAGTACTTC,CATGTSGRREQYF
TRBD1,TRBV7-2,TRBJ2-1,TGTGCCAGCAGCTTATCTGGGACAGGGACCTACAATGAGCAGTTCTTC,CASSLSGTGTYNEQFF
TRBD1,TRBV6-6,TRBJ1-3,TGTGCCAGCAGTTACTCAACTCAGGGGGCGCTCTACACCATATATTTT,CASSYSTQGALYTIYF
-,TRBV7-7,TRBJ1-3,TGTGCCAGCAGCCCGGACTACTCTGGAAACACCATATATTTT,CASSPDYSGNTIYF
-,TRBV27,TRBJ1-4,TGTGCCAGCAGTCCAGCGGATAGGGATAATGAAAAACTGTTTTTT,CASSPADRDNEKLFF
-,TRBV4-2,TRBJ2-5,TGTGCCAGCAGCCAGCCGACTAGTGGAGAGACCCAGTACTTC,CASSQPTSGETQYF
TRBD2,TRBV5-6,TRBJ2-7,TGTGCCAGCAGCTTGGGGGTAGCGGGAGGGTGGCCCTACGAGCAGTACTTC,CASSLGVAGGWPYEQYF
-,TRBV5-1,TRBJ2-1,TGCGCCAGCAGCGGGGGCGGAGACCCCTACAATGAGCAGTTCTTC,CASSGGGDPYNEQFF
TRBD2,TRBV7-9,TRBJ2-7,TGTGCCAGCAGCTTAGACGCTCGGACTAGCTCCTACGAGCAGTACTTC,CASSLDARTSSYEQYF
TRBD2,TRBV11-3,TRBJ2-1,TGTGCCAGCAGCTTCAGCGGGAGAGGGTATGAGCAGTTCTTC,CASSFSGRGYEQFF
-,TRBV5-5,TRBJ2-6,TGTGCCAGCAGCTCCAGGGTATCTGGGGCCAACGTCCTGACTTTC,CASSSRVSGANVLTF
-,TRBV19,TRBJ1-5,TGTGCCAGTAGTGTCGTTGATCAGCCCCAGCATTTT,CASSVVDQPQHF
TRBD1,TRBV27,TRBJ1-5,TGTGCCAGCAGCACCGACAGGGCCGATCAGCCCCAGCATTTT,CASSTDRADQPQHF
-,TRBV6-5,TRBJ2-7,TGTGCCAGCAGACAACAGGGAACGGAGGAGCAGTACTTC,CASRQQGTEEQYF